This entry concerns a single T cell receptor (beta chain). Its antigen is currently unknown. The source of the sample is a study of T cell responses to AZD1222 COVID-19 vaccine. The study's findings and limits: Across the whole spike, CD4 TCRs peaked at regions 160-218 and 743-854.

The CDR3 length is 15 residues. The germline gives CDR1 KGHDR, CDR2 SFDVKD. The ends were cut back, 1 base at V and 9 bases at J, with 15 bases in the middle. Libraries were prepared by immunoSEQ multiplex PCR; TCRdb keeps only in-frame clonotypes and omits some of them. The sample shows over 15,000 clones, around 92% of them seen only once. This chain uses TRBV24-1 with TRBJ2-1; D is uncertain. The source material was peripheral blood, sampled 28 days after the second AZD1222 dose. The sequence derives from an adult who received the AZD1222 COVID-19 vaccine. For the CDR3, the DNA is TGTGCCACCAGTGATTTTAGGGCAGGATCGAGTGAGCAGTTCTTC. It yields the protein CATSDFRAGSSEQFF.